This T cell receptor (beta chain) is drawn from a study of Graves' ophthalmopathy and Graves' hyperthyroidism. Study details: Peripheral blood collection took place at initial diagnosis, before any treatment.

There are 14 residues in the CDR3. This clonotype was seen only once. A much larger clone differs from this one at a single base, so this may be a read error. Presentation of ophthalmopathy in the donors involved moderate-to-severe activity, CAS ≥3, NOSPECS ≥4 and a duration under 3 months. Other autoimmune diseases, uncontrolled infections, pregnancy or lactation ruled patients out of participation. Clinical symptoms, serum thyroxine, TRAb, thyroid ultrasound and orbital computed tomography formed the basis of diagnosis. CDR3 regions of TCR beta were amplified from RNA transcripts. Second-round multiplex PCR came after a first-round RT-PCR that employed HTBI primers. TCRdb reprocessed the multiplex PCR reads via MiXCR and lists one record per CDR3 protein. The sample shows hundreds of thousands of distinct CDR3 sequences, roughly 41% of them seen only once.

The chain carries TRBV12-3 or TRBV12-4 and TRBJ1-5, with 8 positions matching TRBD1. This receptor was obtained from an adult man with Graves' ophthalmopathy. The material sequenced was peripheral blood. Here the CDR3 reads CASSPQGGNQPHHF. In DNA form, the CDR3 reads TGTGCCAGCAGTCCACAGGGGGGCAATCAGCCCCATCATTTT.